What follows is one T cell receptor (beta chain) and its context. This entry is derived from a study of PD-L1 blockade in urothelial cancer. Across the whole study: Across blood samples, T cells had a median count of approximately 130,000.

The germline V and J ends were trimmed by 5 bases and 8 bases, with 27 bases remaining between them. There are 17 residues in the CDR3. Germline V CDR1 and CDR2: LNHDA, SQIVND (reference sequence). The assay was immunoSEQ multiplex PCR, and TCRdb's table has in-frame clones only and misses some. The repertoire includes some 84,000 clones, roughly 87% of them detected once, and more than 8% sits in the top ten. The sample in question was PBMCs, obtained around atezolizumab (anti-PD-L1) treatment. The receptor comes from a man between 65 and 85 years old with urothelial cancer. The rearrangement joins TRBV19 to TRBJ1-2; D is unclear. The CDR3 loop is CASSFQFVQDLSVGYTF. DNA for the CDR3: TGTGCCAGTAGTTTCCAATTCGTCCAGGATCTATCAGTAGGCTACACCTTC.